What follows describes a single TCR beta chain. The antigen is unknown. This entry comes from a study of shared clonotypes between healthy human individuals. Study-wide background: Three CD4 naive, three CD4 memory, two CD8 naive and one CD8 memory plate were used per donor. Study outcomes and limitations: A few donors shared roughly 5% of their naive CD4 clonotypes. Incomplete sequencing of sorted subsets was indicated by rarefaction despite large depth.

Germline lookup yields CDR1 SGHNT and CDR2 YYREEE (reference sequence). V was cut by 4 bases and J by 0 bases, with 13 bases left in between. This CDR3 is built from 15 residues. Here immunoSEQ multiplex PCR was the method, and the copy in TCRdb shows in-frame clones only, minus some. The sample has more than 2,000,000 clones; around nine tenths are singletons. The study enrolled healthy HIV-negative adults without recent acute infections or vaccinations as donors. The chain is built from TRBV5-4 and TRBJ1-2; D unclear. This clonotype was obtained from a man aged 18 to 29 in good health. Sequences were obtained from naive CD4+ T cells sorted from blood. As to subset: CD45RA+ positively selected. CDR3 in amino acids: CASSPDWHTNYGYTF. The CDR3 region has the DNA TGTGCCAGCAGCCCGGACTGGCACACTAACTATGGCTACACCTTC.